One and the same sample provided the 2 T cell receptor beta chains below, sequenced in a study of blood T cell repertoires in COVID-19. Produced via immunoSEQ multiplex PCR; TCRdb's table is partial and in-frame only. The sample has under 300,000 clones; more than 85% are singletons. What was sequenced was peripheral blood. The receptors originated from an older woman with active or convalescent COVID-19.

This clone was observed once. This chain links TRBV18 with TRBJ1-5, with no clear D. CDR3 length: 15 amino acids. CDR1 and CDR2 (germline): KGHSH, LQKENI. V was cut by 3 bases and J by 4 bases, with 13 bases left in between. The CDR3 DNA reads as TGTGCCAGCTCACCTGGAACAACGGGGAATCAGCCCCAGCATTTT. This sequence encodes CASSPGTTGNQPQHF. Based on the CDR3 plus reference TRBV18 and TRBJ1-5, the full variable domain is NAGVMQNPRHLVRRRGQEARLRCSPMKGHSHVYWYRQLPEEGLKFMVYLQKENIIDESGMPKERFSAEFPKEGPSILRIQQVVRGDSAAYFCASSPGTTGNQPQHFGDGTRLSIL.

The chain combines TRBV10-3 with TRBJ1-5; D gene unclear. The CDR3 extends over 15 amino acids. Germline CDR1 ENHRY, CDR2 SYGVKD. V was clipped by 5 bases and J by 4 bases, with 15 bases between them. Here the CDR3 reads CAISPQGGSNQPQHF. CDR3 nucleotide sequence: TGTGCCATCAGTCCACAAGGAGGGTCAAATCAGCCCCAGCATTTT.